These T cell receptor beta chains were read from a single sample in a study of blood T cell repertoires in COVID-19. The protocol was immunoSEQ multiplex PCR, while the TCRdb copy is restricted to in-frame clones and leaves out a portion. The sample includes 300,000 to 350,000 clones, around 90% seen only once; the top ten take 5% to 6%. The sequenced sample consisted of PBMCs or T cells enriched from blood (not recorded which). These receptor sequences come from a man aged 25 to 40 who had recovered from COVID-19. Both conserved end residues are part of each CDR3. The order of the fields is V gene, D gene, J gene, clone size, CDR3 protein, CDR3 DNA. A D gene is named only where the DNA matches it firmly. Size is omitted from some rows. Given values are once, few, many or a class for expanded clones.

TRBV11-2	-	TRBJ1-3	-	CASSLALVWHSGNTIYF	TGTGCCAGCAGCTTAGCCCTGGTTTGGCACTCTGGAAACACCATATATTTT
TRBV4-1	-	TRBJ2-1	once	CASSQVLSVTYNEQFF	TGCGCCAGCAGCCAAGTTTTGAGCGTAACCTACAATGAGCAGTTCTTC
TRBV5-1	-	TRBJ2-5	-	CASSQQETQYF	TGCGCCAGCAGCCAACAAGAGACCCAGTACTTC
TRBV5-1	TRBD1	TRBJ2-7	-	CASSNDRGMVYEQYF	TGCGCCAGCAGCAACGACAGGGGAATGGTCTACGAGCAGTACTTC
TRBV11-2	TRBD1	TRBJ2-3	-	CASSLEVIGTGGTDTQYF	TGTGCCAGCAGCTTAGAGGTTATTGGGACAGGGGGCACAGATACGCAGTATTTT
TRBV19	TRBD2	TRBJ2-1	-	CASSKRGAYNEQFF	TGTGCCAGTAGTAAGCGGGGGGCATACAATGAGCAGTTCTTC
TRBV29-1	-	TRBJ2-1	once	CSVEDPGSGQFF	TGCAGCGTTGAAGATCCGGGGTCGGGGCAGTTCTTC
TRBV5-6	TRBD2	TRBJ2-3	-	CASSPSGGVPDTQYF	TGTGCCAGCAGTCCAAGCGGGGGGGTGCCAGATACGCAGTATTTT
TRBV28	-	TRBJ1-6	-	CASSPGQSDHSPLHF	TGTGCCAGCAGTCCCGGACAGTCAGATCATTCACCCCTCCACTTT
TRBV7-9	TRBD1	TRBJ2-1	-	CASSSAQGAREYEQFF	TGTGCCAGCAGCTCCGCCCAGGGGGCGCGAGAGTATGAGCAGTTCTTC
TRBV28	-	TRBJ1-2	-	CASSLSGARGYTF	TGTGCCAGCAGTTTATCAGGGGCGCGTGGCTACACCTTC
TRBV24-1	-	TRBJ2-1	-	CATSDRDFGYNEQFF	TGTGCCACCAGTGACAGGGACTTCGGGTACAATGAGCAGTTCTTC
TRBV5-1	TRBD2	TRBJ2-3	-	CASSSLAGGQDTQYF	TGCGCCAGCAGCTCTCTAGCGGGGGGGCAAGATACGCAGTATTTT
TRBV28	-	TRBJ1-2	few	CASSRQGPYGYTF	TGTGCCAGCAGCCGTCAGGGTCCCTATGGCTACACCTTC
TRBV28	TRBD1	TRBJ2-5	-	CASSFSRGRGPETQYF	TGTGCCAGCAGTTTTTCACGAGGAAGGGGGCCAGAGACCCAGTACTTC
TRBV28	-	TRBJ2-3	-	CASTLYRAGSTDTQYF	TGTGCCAGCACCCTCTATCGGGCGGGAAGCACAGATACGCAGTATTTT
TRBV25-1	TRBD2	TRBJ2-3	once	CASSESGDLDTQYF	TGTGCCAGCAGTGAAAGCGGGGATCTAGATACGCAGTATTTT
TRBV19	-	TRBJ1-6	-	CASRKQGNSPLHF	TGTGCCAGTAGAAAACAGGGCAATTCACCCCTCCACTTT
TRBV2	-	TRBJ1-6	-	CASSPGEGGSPLHF	TGTGCCAGCAGCCCAGGGGAAGGTGGCTCACCCCTCCACTTT
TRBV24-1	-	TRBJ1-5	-	CATSDFQNQPQHF	TGTGCCACCAGTGATTTTCAGAATCAGCCCCAGCATTTT
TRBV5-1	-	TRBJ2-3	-	CASSEQGGGTDTQYF	TGCGCCAGCAGCGAGCAGGGCGGTGGCACAGATACGCAGTATTTT
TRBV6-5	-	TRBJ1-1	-	CATGRREAFF	TGTGCCACAGGCCGGCGTGAAGCTTTCTTT
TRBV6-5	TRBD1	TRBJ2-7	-	CASRGGQGVYEQYF	TGTGCCAGCAGGGGGGGACAGGGGGTGTACGAGCAGTACTTC
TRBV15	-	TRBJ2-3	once	CATSRGVTQTDTQYF	TGTGCCACCAGCAGGGGAGTCACACAAACAGATACGCAGTATTTT
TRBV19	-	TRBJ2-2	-	CARGGPKNCVGELFF	TGTGCCAGGGGAGGCCCCAAAAATTGTGTCGGGGAGCTGTTTTTT
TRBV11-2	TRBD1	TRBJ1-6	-	CASSLVTGGNSPLHF	TGTGCCAGCAGCTTAGTTACAGGGGGCAATTCACCCCTCCACTTT
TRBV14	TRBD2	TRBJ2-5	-	CASSPVLETGGQETQYF	TGTGCCAGCAGCCCCGTCCTTGAGACGGGGGGGCAAGAGACCCAGTACTTC
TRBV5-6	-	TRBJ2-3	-	CASSLISGGATDTQYF	TGTGCCAGCAGCTTGATTAGTGGGGGGGCGACAGATACGCAGTATTTT
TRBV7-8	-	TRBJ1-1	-	CASSLGRTENTEAFF	TGTGCCAGCAGCTTAGGGAGGACGGAGAACACTGAAGCTTTCTTT
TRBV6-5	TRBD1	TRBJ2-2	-	CASRRDRVSTGELFF	TGTGCCAGCAGACGGGACAGGGTCTCTACCGGGGAGCTGTTTTTT
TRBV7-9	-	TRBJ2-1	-	CASSLPRGGNEQFF	TGTGCCAGCAGCTTGCCCAGAGGAGGGAATGAGCAGTTCTTC
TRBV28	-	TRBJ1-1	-	CASSLLGREAFF	TGTGCCAGCAGTTTATTGGGCAGGGAAGCTTTCTTT
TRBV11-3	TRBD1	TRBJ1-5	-	CASSPQGLEVLGDQPQHF	TGTGCCAGCAGCCCACAGGGGTTGGAGGTTTTGGGCGATCAGCCCCAGCATTTT
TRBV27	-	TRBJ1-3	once	CASSLYGGLSGNTIYF	TGTGCCAGCAGTTTATATGGGGGCCTCTCTGGAAACACCATATATTTT
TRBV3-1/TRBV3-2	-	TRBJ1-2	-	CASSQDGEDPYTF	TGTGCCAGCAGCCAAGATGGGGAGGACCCCTACACCTTC
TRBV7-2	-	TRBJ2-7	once	CASSFRVGEQYF	TGTGCCAGCAGCTTCCGGGTCGGCGAGCAGTACTTC
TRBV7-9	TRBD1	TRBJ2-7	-	CASSAGQGVAYEQYF	TGTGCCAGCAGCGCTGGACAGGGGGTAGCCTACGAGCAGTACTTC
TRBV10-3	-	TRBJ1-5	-	CAISDDRSQPQHF	TGTGCCATCAGTGATGACAGGAGTCAGCCCCAGCATTTT
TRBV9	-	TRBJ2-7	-	CASSTDRSYEQYF	TGTGCCAGCAGCACCGACAGATCCTACGAGCAGTACTTC
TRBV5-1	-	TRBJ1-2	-	CASSSPGTPSGGSANYGYTF	TGCGCCAGCAGCTCACCCGGGACACCAAGTGGGGGATCCGCTAACTATGGCTACACCTTC
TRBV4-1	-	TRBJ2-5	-	CASSQDRTRGETQYF	TGCGCCAGCAGCCAAGATCGGACCCGCGGGGAGACCCAGTACTTC
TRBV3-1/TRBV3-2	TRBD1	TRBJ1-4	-	CASSQGQGAPTNEKLFF	TGTGCCAGCAGCCAAGGACAGGGGGCCCCAACTAATGAAAAACTGTTTTTT
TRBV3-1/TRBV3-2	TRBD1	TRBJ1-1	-	CASSPPTGGGTEAFF	TGTGCCAGCAGCCCGCCCACAGGGGGCGGCACTGAAGCTTTCTTT
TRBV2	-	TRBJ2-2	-	CASSDGEPTNTGELFF	TGTGCCAGCAGTGACGGGGAGCCGACGAACACCGGGGAGCTGTTTTTT
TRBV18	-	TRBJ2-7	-	CASSFQGTYEQYF	TGTGCCAGCTCGTTCCAGGGTACGTACGAGCAGTACTTC
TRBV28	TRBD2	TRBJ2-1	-	CASTQGGGGQYNEQFF	TGTGCCAGCACTCAGGGCGGGGGGGGCCAGTACAATGAGCAGTTCTTC
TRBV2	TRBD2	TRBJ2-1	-	CASIILAGATEEQFF	TGTGCCAGCATTATACTAGCGGGGGCGACCGAGGAGCAGTTCTTC
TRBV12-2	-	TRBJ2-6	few	CASPASEQEDQRVANVLTF	TGTGCAAGCCCGGCTTCAGAGCAGGAGGACCAACGGGTGGCCAACGTCCTGACTTTC
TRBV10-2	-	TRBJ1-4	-	CASRGGRIATNEKLFF	TGCGCCAGCAGGGGTGGGAGAATTGCAACTAATGAAAAACTGTTTTTT
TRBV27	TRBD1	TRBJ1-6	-	CASTLLWDRRTNSPLHF	TGTGCCAGCACCCTCCTGTGGGACAGGCGGACTAATTCACCCCTCCACTTT
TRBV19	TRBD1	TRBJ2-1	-	CASSQTPGTGGNEQFF	TGTGCCAGTAGTCAAACCCCCGGGACAGGGGGGAATGAGCAGTTCTTC
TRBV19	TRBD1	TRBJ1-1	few	CASREQGQLNTEAFF	TGTGCCAGTAGGGAACAGGGACAGTTGAACACTGAAGCTTTCTTT
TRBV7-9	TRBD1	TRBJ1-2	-	CASKTGGEGYTF	TGTGCCAGCAAGACAGGGGGCGAGGGCTACACCTTC
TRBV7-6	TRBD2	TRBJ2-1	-	CASSVASGEGNNEQFF	TGTGCCAGCAGCGTAGCTAGCGGGGAAGGGAACAATGAGCAGTTCTTC
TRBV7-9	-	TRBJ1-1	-	CASSLDRSSTEAFF	TGTGCCAGCAGCTTAGACAGGTCTTCCACTGAAGCTTTCTTT
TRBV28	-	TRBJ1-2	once	CASSLPKERGGAGYTF	TGTGCCAGCAGTTTACCCAAAGAACGAGGAGGAGCTGGCTACACCTTC
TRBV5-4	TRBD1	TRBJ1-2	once	CASSLRTGSGYTF	TGTGCCAGCAGCCTGAGGACAGGGTCTGGCTACACCTTC
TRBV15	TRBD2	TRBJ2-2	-	CAAGSGGRITGELFF	TGTGCCGCAGGCAGCGGGGGGCGTATCACCGGGGAGCTGTTTTTT
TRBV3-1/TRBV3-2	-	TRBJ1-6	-	CASSQVGIVSPLHF	TGTGCCAGCAGCCAAGTCGGGATTGTTTCACCCCTCCACTTT